These 10 T cell receptor beta chains share one sample of origin, sequenced in a study of tumour-infiltrating T cells in Burkitt lymphoma. This table comes from immunoSEQ multiplex PCR, and its TCRdb copy is limited to in-frame clones, with some not included. The data hold 3,000 to 5,000 clones, with 11% to 15% observed a single time. The sample was tumor tissue. The receptors were gathered from a human donor with Burkitt lymphoma.

The chain recombines TRBV11-2 with TRBJ2-5; the match to TRBD2 covers 11 bases. Germline loops: CDR1 SGHAT, CDR2 FQNNGV. J gave up 2 bases and V 7 bases, and 3 bases lay outside the gene matches. The CDR3 sequence is 14 residues long. Here the CDR3 reads CASKGLAEQETQYF. The DNA of the CDR3 is TGTGCCAGCAAGGGACTAGCGGAGCAAGAGACCCAGTACTTC. Combining the CDR3 with reference TRBV11-2 and TRBJ2-5 gives the whole variable domain EAGVAQSPRYKIIEKRQSVAFWCNPISGHATLYWYQQILGQGPKLLIQFQNNGVVDDSQLPKDRFSAERLKGVDSTLKIQPAKLEDSAVYLCASKGLAEQETQYFGPGTRLLVL.

This clone has just a few counts. V usage is TRBV4-1 and J usage is TRBJ1-5; the D gene is possibly TRBD1 (6 bases). CDR1 and CDR2 from the germline V gene are MGHRA and YSYEKL. Trimming pared 3 bases from V and 2 bases from J, leaving 8 bases between. The CDR3 contains 14 residues. This CDR3 reads CASSQGAGNQPQHF. As DNA, the CDR3 is TGCGCCAGCAGCCAGGGGGCAGGCAATCAGCCCCAGCATTTT.

The genes are TRBV30 and TRBJ1-1; D not resolved. CDR3 length equals 13 residues. Per germline, CDR1 GTSNPN and CDR2 SVGIG (reference sequence). V lost 8 bases, J lost 6 bases, and 19 bases lay in between. The CDR3 nucleotides read TGTGCCGGGTCTCTAATGGGATACGCTGAAGCTTTCTTT. It yields the protein CAGSLMGYAEAFF.

In its sample, this clone was seen a few times. The CDR3 DNA reads TGTGCCAGCAGTTACGGGTATTACGAGCAGTACTTC. It encodes CASSYGYYEQYF. The chain links TRBV6-6 to TRBJ2-7; D not resolved. V was trimmed by 2 bases and J by 4 bases, leaving 6 bases between them. The length of the CDR3 is 12 residues. Germline loops: CDR1 MNHNY, CDR2 SVGAGI (reference sequence).

This clone was seen a few times. V gene TRBV11-3 combines with J gene TRBJ2-6, with D possibly matching TRBD1 (6 bases). The V gene's germline CDR1 is SGHNT and CDR2 YENEEA. The CDR3 loop spans 15 amino acids. V was shortened by 5 bases and J by 2 bases, with 10 bases between the two germline ends. The CDR3 bases are TGTGCCAGCAGCGGCAGGGGACCTGGGGCCAACGTCCTGACTTTC. Its translation: CASSGRGPGANVLTF.

This chain uses TRBV4-2 with TRBJ1-4, with unresolved D. The CDR3 has 15 amino acids. From germline, CDR1 is LGHNA and CDR2 YNFKEQ. V lost 5 bases and J 1 base, leaving 11 bases between the germline ends. CDR3 amino acids: CASSSEEGTNEKLFF. CDR3 sequence (DNA): TGTGCCAGCAGCTCCGAAGAGGGAACTAATGAAAAACTGTTTTTT.

V usage is TRBV9 and J usage is TRBJ2-7; D may correspond to TRBD1 or TRBD2 (6 bases each). V was trimmed by 3 bases and J by 4 bases, leaving 14 bases between them. Germline values: CDR1 SGDLS, CDR2 YYNGEE. This CDR3 spans 14 amino acids. The CDR3 sequence: CASSETGGGYEQYF. CDR3 bases: TGTGCCAGCAGCGAGACAGGAGGGGGTTACGAGCAGTACTTC.

This clone has a handful of counts. The rearrangement links TRBV5-1 to TRBJ2-4; the D gene is possibly TRBD1 (6 bases). The CDR3 loop spans 13 amino acids. The V gene's germline CDR1 is SGHRS and CDR2 YFSETQ. V lost 0 bases, J lost 6 bases, and 7 bases lay in between. CDR3 protein: CASSLETGNIQYF. CDR3 in DNA: TGCGCCAGCAGCTTGGAGACAGGAAACATTCAGTACTTC.

The chain uses TRBV7-2 and TRBJ1-1, with D perhaps TRBD1 (5 bases). Trimming removed 5 bases from V and 5 bases from J, with 18 bases in between. The length of the CDR3 is 15 residues. Germline V gene data show CDR1 as SGHTA and CDR2 as FQGNSA. CDR3 in DNA: TGTGCCAGCAGCCCGTACGGGGGGGTCGGTACTGAAGCTTTCTTT. Amino acid sequence: CASSPYGGVGTEAFF.

The rearrangement joins TRBV30 to TRBJ2-3; 12 bases are a match to TRBD2. The V gene end was trimmed by 3 bases and the J gene end by 4 bases; junction bases not matched to a gene: 5. The germline V gene has CDR1 GTSNPN and CDR2 SVGIG (reference sequence). The CDR3 extends over 15 amino acids. CDR3 nucleotide sequence: TGTGCCTGGAGGCCGACTAGCGGGGGATCAGATACGCAGTATTTT. Encoded protein: CAWRPTSGGSDTQYF.